This entry features one T cell receptor beta chain sequence. The data originate from a study of Ad26.COV2.S vaccination and SARS-CoV-2 variants. Study overall: In the COV1001 trial, the donor was in the Ad26.COV2.S arm.

Germline loops: CDR1 ENHRY, CDR2 SYGVKD. The V segment lost 8 bases and the J segment 0 bases; nucleotides outside the gene matches: 12. The CDR3 consists of 16 residues. The treatment was: about 20 received Ad26.COV2.S at low or high dose, single or two shots; several received placebo; per-sample allocation not given. The samples date from day 63 after the first vaccine or placebo injection. Ad26 vector vaccine expressed Wuhan-strain SARS-CoV-2 spike. The repertoire was sequenced with immunoSEQ multiplex PCR; TCRdb's copy has only in-frame clones and lacks some. In the table there are 200,000 to 300,000 clones, around nine tenths of which are singletons.

The receptor comes from a person aged 18 to 59 who received the Ad26.COV2.S COVID-19 vaccine or a placebo. Sample: peripheral blood, taken in a trial of Ad26.COV2.S vaccine versus placebo. V and J are TRBV10-3 and TRBJ1-1; TRBD1 matches at 7 bases. The CDR3 here is CAIARDSGLMNTEAFF. The CDR3 nucleotides are TGTGCCATCGCGCGGGACAGTGGCTTGATGAACACTGAAGCTTTCTTT.